These 28 T cell receptor beta chains were all obtained from the same sample, sequenced in a study of OX40 agonist ivuxolimab in advanced cancers. Sequenced by immunoSEQ multiplex PCR; TCRdb stores in-frame clones only, minus some. The sample has tens of thousands of clones; roughly 90% are singletons. Sequenced here: CD4+ or CD8+ T cells sorted from blood, sampled in a trial of the OX40 agonist ivuxolimab. The receptors were sampled from an adult with an advanced solid tumor such as melanoma, head and neck, liver or kidney cancer.

The chain combines TRBV11-2 with TRBJ2-5; TRBD2 matches 11 bases. CDR3 length equals 16 residues. Germline V gene lookup returns CDR1 SGHAT and CDR2 FQNNGV. Unmatched junction bases numbered 7, after V lost 5 bases and J lost 2 bases. In DNA form, the CDR3 reads TGTGCCAGCAGCCTCGGGACTAGCGGCCTTCAAGAGACCCAGTACTTC. Protein sequence: CASSLGTSGLQETQYF. The whole variable domain, filled in from reference TRBV11-2 and TRBJ2-5, reads EAGVAQSPRYKIIEKRQSVAFWCNPISGHATLYWYQQILGQGPKLLIQFQNNGVVDDSQLPKDRFSAERLKGVDSTLKIQPAKLEDSAVYLCASSLGTSGLQETQYFGPGTRLLVL.

The gene calls are TRBV11-3 and TRBJ1-4; maybe TRBD1 (6 bases). The germline V gene encodes CDR1 SGHNT and CDR2 YENEEA. V lost 3 bases and J lost 8, with 10 bases in between. The CDR3 loop spans 13 amino acids. CDR3 nucleotide sequence: TGTGCCAGCAGCTTCAGGGGTGGAGAAAAACTGTTTTTT. Translation gives CASSFRGGEKLFF.

The chain has TRBV9 and TRBJ2-1; D gene uncertain. Germline-derived CDR1 and CDR2 are SGDLS and YYNGEE. This CDR3 comprises 14 residues. The ends were cut back, 0 bases at V and 3 bases at J, with 7 bases in the middle. The CDR3: CASSVGDYYNEQFF. In DNA form, the CDR3 reads TGTGCCAGCAGCGTAGGGGATTACTACAATGAGCAGTTCTTC.

The V gene is TRBV5-1, the J gene TRBJ2-7; D tentatively fits TRBD1 or TRBD2 (5 bases each). The CDR3 contains 16 residues. V was cut by 3 bases and J by 2 bases, with 18 bases left in between. Germline-derived CDR1 and CDR2 are SGHRS and YFSETQ. The CDR3 loop reads CASSSRRGDGAYEQYF. CDR3 nucleotide sequence: TGCGCCAGCAGCTCCCGAAGAGGGGACGGAGCCTACGAGCAGTACTTC.

The rearrangement links TRBV21-1 to TRBJ1-1. TRBV21-1 is termed a pseudogene. There are 15 residues in the CDR3. The CDR3 DNA reads TGTGCCAGCAGCAAAGATGGGTCTTGCGACACTGAAGCTTTCTTT. Protein: CASSKDGSCDTEAFF.

The chain uses TRBV6-5 and TRBJ2-1; 12 nucleotides align to TRBD1. The V segment lost 5 bases and the J segment 8 bases; nucleotides outside the gene matches: 7. The CDR3 contains 15 residues. Per germline, CDR1 MNHEY and CDR2 SVGAGI. CDR3 sequence: CASSVRDRGPDEQFF. DNA of the CDR3: TGTGCCAGCAGTGTGCGGGACAGGGGGCCCGATGAGCAGTTCTTC.

This clone was detected a few times. The V and J genes are TRBV30 and TRBJ1-5; D gene ambiguous. The CDR3 loop spans 14 amino acids. Trimming pared 4 bases from V and 5 bases from J, leaving 15 bases between. The V gene's germline CDR1 is GTSNPN and CDR2 SVGIG (reference sequence). In DNA, the CDR3 is TGTGCCTGGACCCCAGCCTGGGGTTATCAGCCCCAGCATTTT. Amino acids: CAWTPAWGYQPQHF.

The gene calls are TRBV11-2 and TRBJ2-2; the match to TRBD2 covers 10 bases. Germline loops: CDR1 SGHAT, CDR2 FQNNGV. This CDR3 comprises 17 residues. The V segment lost 4 bases and the J segment 1 base; nucleotides outside the gene matches: 6. The CDR3 sequence is CASSSVGLAKNTGELFF. In nucleotides, the CDR3 is TGTGCCAGCAGCTCGGTGGGACTAGCGAAGAACACCGGGGAGCTGTTTTTT.

CDR3 sequence: CASSLDSVGATEAFF. CDR3 coding DNA: TGCGCCAGCAGCCTGGACAGTGTGGGGGCAACTGAAGCTTTCTTT. This chain joins TRBV5-1 and TRBJ1-1, with a weak D call TRBD1 (6 bases). V shed 4 bases and J shed 5 bases, with 18 bases lying between them. CDR3 size: 15 residues. CDR1 SGHRS and CDR2 YFSETQ come from the germline V gene.

The gene calls are TRBV30 and TRBJ2-1; 13 bases are a match to TRBD2. Trimming removed 6 bases from V and 6 bases from J; junction bases left unmatched: 8. Germline V gene data show CDR1 as GTSNPN and CDR2 as SVGIG (reference sequence). The CDR3 has 15 amino acids. CDR3 in amino acids: CACIQRLAGGNEQFF. In nucleotides, the CDR3 is TGTGCCTGCATCCAACGACTAGCGGGGGGCAATGAGCAGTTCTTC.

The chain recombines TRBV5-6 with TRBJ1-1, with a tentative D call TRBD1 (6 bases). This CDR3 comprises 14 residues. V was trimmed by 2 bases and J by 0 bases, leaving 8 bases between them. The germline gives CDR1 SGHDT, CDR2 YYEEEE. CDR3 amino acids: CASSFQGMNTEAFF. The DNA of the CDR3 is TGTGCCAGCAGCTTCCAGGGGATGAACACTGAAGCTTTCTTT.

Written as DNA, the CDR3 is TGCGCCAGCAGCTTGACCGGACAGGGGGCAGGGAACGAGCAGTACTTC. Its translation is CASSLTGQGAGNEQYF. The chain uses TRBV5-1 and TRBJ2-7; 11 bases align to TRBD1. The V gene's germline CDR1 is SGHRS and CDR2 YFSETQ. Unmatched junction bases numbered 8, after V lost 1 base and J lost 5 bases. CDR3 length equals 16 residues.

The chain joins TRBV5-8 to TRBJ1-2, with a possible D match to TRBD1 (5 bases). Germline CDR1 is SGHTS and CDR2 is YDEGEE. The length of the CDR3 is 16 residues. Trimming shortened V by 0 bases and J by 0 bases, and 12 bases separated the two germline ends. The CDR3 DNA follows: TGTGCCAGCAGCTTGGCCTTAGGGGCCCCTAACTATGGCTACACCTTC. Amino acid sequence: CASSLALGAPNYGYTF.

As DNA, the CDR3 is TGTGCTAGTGGCGGCCCCTGCTGGGGGGACAACACTGAAGCTTTCTTT. Translated: CASGGPCWGDNTEAFF. The chain links TRBV12-5 to TRBJ1-1; D is perhaps TRBD1 (5 bases). The CDR3 covers 16 residues. Germline CDR1 and CDR2: LGHNT and FRNRAP. Trimming removed 6 bases at V and 2 bases at J, with 19 bases between.

The rearrangement uses TRBV14 and TRBJ2-7, with D possibly called TRBD1 or TRBD2 (5 bases each). This CDR3 comprises 16 residues. CDR1 and CDR2 (germline): SGHDN, FVKESK. The ends were cut back, 1 base at V and 0 bases at J, with 13 bases in the middle. CDR3 nucleotides: TGTGCCAGCAGCCAAGCGCAGGGAGCTAGCTCCTACGAGCAGTACTTC. This translates into CASSQAQGASSYEQYF.

The chain links TRBV7-9 to TRBJ1-5; D unresolved. The CDR3 is made up of 14 amino acids. Germline CDR1 and CDR2: SEHNR and FQNEAQ (reference sequence). Trimming removed 0 bases at V and 8 bases at J, with 11 bases between. The chain's CDR3 is CASSLATASEPQHF. The DNA for the CDR3 is TGTGCCAGCAGCTTAGCGACCGCTTCAGAGCCCCAGCATTTT.

The chain couples TRBV7-9 to TRBJ1-3; TRBD1 might be the D (5 bases). V was cut by 1 base and J by 3 bases, with 10 bases left in between. The V gene's germline CDR1 is SEHNR and CDR2 FQNEAQ (reference sequence). This CDR3 comprises 15 residues. The CDR3 DNA reads TGTGCCAGCAGCTTAGGGGGCGCTTTTGGAAACACCATATATTTT. Translation gives CASSLGGAFGNTIYF.

The chain joins TRBV5-4 to TRBJ2-5, with a possible D match to TRBD2 (7 bases). Trimming cost V 0 bases and J 4 bases, with 10 bases left between them. Looked up from germline, CDR1 is SGHNT and CDR2 is YYREEE (reference sequence). The CDR3 is 14 amino acids. The CDR3 reads CASSLAGGLETQYF. CDR3 in DNA: TGTGCCAGCAGCTTGGCCGGGGGGCTAGAGACCCAGTACTTC.

This chain links TRBV5-1 with TRBJ2-7; D is tentatively TRBD1 or TRBD2 (5 bases each). Trimming took 4 bases from V and 6 from J, leaving 17 bases between them. From germline, CDR1 is SGHRS and CDR2 YFSETQ. The length of the CDR3 is 14 residues. Written as DNA, the CDR3 is TGCGCCAGCAGCCTGGGGGTGTTGGGGTCCGAGCAGTACTTC. Protein product: CASSLGVLGSEQYF.

The chain links TRBV4-2 to TRBJ2-3; unclear D gene. CDR1 and CDR2 from the germline V gene are LGHNA and YNFKEQ. The CDR3 spans 14 residues. V was pared by 0 bases and J by 0 bases, with 4 bases between. The CDR3, as DNA: TGTGCCAGCAGCCAAGATGGGAGCACAGATACGCAGTATTTT. Its translation: CASSQDGSTDTQYF.

The J gene is TRBJ1-2, the V gene TRBV19, with TRBD1 matching 11 bases. V shed 9 bases, J shed 4 bases, and the junction held 4 bases outside the gene matches. This CDR3 has 13 amino acids. Germline CDR1 LNHDA, CDR2 SQIVND (reference sequence). The CDR3 here is CASRTGGVYGYTF. In DNA form, the CDR3 reads TGTGCCAGCCGGACAGGGGGCGTCTATGGCTACACCTTC.

This clone was seen just once. The chain links TRBV28 to TRBJ2-3; tentative D call: TRBD1 (6 bases). V was clipped by 5 bases and J by 6 bases, with 15 bases between them. The CDR3 sequence is 14 residues long. Germline loops: CDR1 MDHEN, CDR2 SYDVKM. CDR3 coding DNA: TGTGCCAGCAGTACCCAGGACAGAGGGGATACGCAGTATTTT. Translated: CASSTQDRGDTQYF.

This clone has only a few counts. This chain uses TRBV5-1 with TRBJ2-5; no firm D call. CDR1 is SGHRS and CDR2 is YFSETQ in the germline V gene. This CDR3 comprises 11 residues. V lost 2 bases and J lost 9, with 8 bases in between. For the CDR3, the DNA is TGCGCCAGCAGCTTTGGGCAGGCCCAGTACTTC. Translating gives CASSFGQAQYF.

The V and J genes are TRBV28 and TRBJ2-2, with 12 bases identical to TRBD2. V shed 7 bases, J shed 5 bases, and the junction held 8 bases outside the gene matches. The CDR3 covers 16 residues. Per the germline V gene, CDR1 is MDHEN and CDR2 is SYDVKM. CDR3 amino acids: CASTSGLAGRTGELFF. The CDR3, as DNA: TGTGCCAGCACCTCAGGACTAGCGGGAAGGACCGGGGAGCTGTTTTTT.

The rearrangement links TRBV7-3 to TRBJ1-6, with D unresolved. The CDR3 covers 13 residues. Germline V gene sequence: CDR1 SGHTA, CDR2 FQGTGA. The V gene lost 3 bases and the J gene lost 7 bases, with 7 bases spanning the gap. CDR3 DNA sequence: TGTGCCAGCAGCTTTTATGGGAATTCACCCCTCCACTTT. Its translation: CASSFYGNSPLHF.

The chain employs TRBV5-1 and TRBJ1-2; 9 bases agree with TRBD1. V was pared by 3 bases and J by 6 bases, with 9 bases of the junction left unmatched. The CDR3 loop spans 15 amino acids. Germline CDR1 is SGHRS and CDR2 is YFSETQ. As DNA, the CDR3 is TGCGCCAGCAGCTCCTTACAGGGGGCGGTGGATGGCTACACCTTC. Translation: CASSSLQGAVDGYTF.

This chain connects TRBV25-1 to TRBJ2-7, with D uncertain. Germline values: CDR1 MGHDK, CDR2 SYGVNS. The CDR3 runs to 14 residues. V was pared by 6 bases and J by 2 bases, with 14 bases between. The CDR3 DNA reads TGTGCCAGCAGGGCACGCTCGGAAGCCTACGAGCAGTACTTC. This translates into CASRARSEAYEQYF.

The genes are TRBV2 and TRBJ2-1, with 11 positions matching TRBD2. This CDR3 is 15 amino acids long. V shed 6 bases and J 3 bases; nucleotides not matched to a gene: 4. Germline V gene lookup returns CDR1 SNHLY and CDR2 FYNNEI. CDR3 sequence: CASRTGTSGYNEQFF. The CDR3 bases are TGTGCCAGCAGGACGGGGACTAGCGGCTACAATGAGCAGTTCTTC. The full variable domain, completed using reference TRBV2 and TRBJ2-1, is EPEVTQTPSHQVTQMGQEVILRCVPISNHLYFYWYRQILGQKVEFLVSFYNNEISEKSEIFDDQFSVERPDGSNFTLKIRSTKLEDSAMYFCASRTGTSGYNEQFFGPGTRLTVL.